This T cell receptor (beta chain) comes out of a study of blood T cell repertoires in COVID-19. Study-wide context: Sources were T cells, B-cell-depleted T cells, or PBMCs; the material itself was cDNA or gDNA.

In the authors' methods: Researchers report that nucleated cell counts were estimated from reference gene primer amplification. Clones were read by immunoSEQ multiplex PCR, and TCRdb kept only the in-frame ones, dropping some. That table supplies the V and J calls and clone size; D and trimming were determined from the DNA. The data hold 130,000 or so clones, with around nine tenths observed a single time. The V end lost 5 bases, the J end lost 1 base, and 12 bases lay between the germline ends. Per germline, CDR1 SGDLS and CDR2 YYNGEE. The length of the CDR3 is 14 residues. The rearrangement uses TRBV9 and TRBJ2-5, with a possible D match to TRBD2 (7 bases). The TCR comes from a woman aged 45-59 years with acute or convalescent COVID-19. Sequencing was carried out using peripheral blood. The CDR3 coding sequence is TGTGCCAGCAGTGGCGGGGGCAGCCAAGAGACCCAGTACTTC. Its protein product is CASSGGGSQETQYF.